The T cell receptor (beta chain) described here comes from a study of T cell responses to AZD1222 COVID-19 vaccine. The study, taken as a whole, reports: Repertoire sampling was restricted to post-peak T cell response timepoints.

A remark on this clone: Its antigen is undetermined.

The CDR3 runs to 13 residues. Trimming took 6 bases from V and 7 from J, leaving 15 bases between them. Germline assignment: CDR1 MNHEY and CDR2 SVGAGI. Method: immunoSEQ multiplex PCR; TCRdb's copy keeps in-frame clones and lacks some. The sample holds approximately 83,000 clones, around nine tenths seen once. The clonotype originates from an adult in good health. The chain is built from TRBV6-5 and TRBJ1-2; the D gene is possibly TRBD1 (6 bases). The specimen comprised peripheral blood, sampled on day 0 of MenACWY control vaccination. The CDR3 DNA reads as TGTGCCAGCAGCCTTGGGGCAGGGGCTGGCTACACCTTC. Amino acid sequence: CASSLGAGAGYTF.